These T cell receptor beta chains were read from a single sample in a study of monozygotic twins with inflammatory bowel disease. TCRdb re-called the 5' RACE reads; every CDR3 protein appears as one record, without DNA. This sample contains about 300,000 distinct CDR3 sequences. Sequenced material: blood. The receptors come from a human donor with ulcerative colitis or Crohn's disease, or a healthy co-twin of an affected twin (not recorded which). Both conserved end residues are part of each CDR3. Fields, in order: CDR3 protein, J gene, V gene.

CASSWGSTQYF	TRBJ2-3	TRBV5-1
CASSGGNQPQHF	TRBJ1-5	TRBV19
CAISEAGGAKNIQYF	TRBJ2-4	TRBV10-3
CASSRYGISTDTQYF	TRBJ2-3	TRBV5-6
CASSYGLAGGPSYNEQFF	TRBJ2-1	TRBV6-5
CASSLPGNEQFF	TRBJ2-1	TRBV5-1
CASSVLVSGNTIYF	TRBJ1-3	TRBV2
CATSRDPLATSGRYNEQFF	TRBJ2-1	TRBV15
CATSDNTGLYQPQHF	TRBJ1-5	TRBV24-1
CSVEGQGSSSYEQYF	TRBJ2-7	TRBV29-1
CSARVQRQGGYNEQFF	TRBJ2-1	TRBV20-1
CASSPDRPKSGELFF	TRBJ2-2	TRBV7-8